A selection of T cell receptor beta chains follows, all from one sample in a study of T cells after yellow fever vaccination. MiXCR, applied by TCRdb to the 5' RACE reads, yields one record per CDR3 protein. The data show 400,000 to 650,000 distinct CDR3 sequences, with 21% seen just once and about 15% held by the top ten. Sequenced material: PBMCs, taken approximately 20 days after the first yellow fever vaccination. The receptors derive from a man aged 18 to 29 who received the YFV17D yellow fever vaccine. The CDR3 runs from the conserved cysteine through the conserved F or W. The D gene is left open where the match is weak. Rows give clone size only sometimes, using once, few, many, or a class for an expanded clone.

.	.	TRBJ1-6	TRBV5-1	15	TGCGCCAGCAGAAATCCGGGTAAAGCAATTTCACCCCTCCACTTT	CASRNPGKAISPLHF
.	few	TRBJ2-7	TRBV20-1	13	TGCAGTGCTAGTAGGGGGCGGGGCTACGAGCAGTACTTC	CSASRGRGYEQYF
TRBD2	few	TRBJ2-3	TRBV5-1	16	TGCGCCAGCAGCTACCACAGGGGACTAGCAGCAGATACGCAGTATTTT	CASSYHRGLAADTQYF
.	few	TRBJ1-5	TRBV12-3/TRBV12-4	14	TGTGCCAGCAGGGGTAGGAGCGGCAATCAGCCCCAGCATTTT	CASRGRSGNQPQHF
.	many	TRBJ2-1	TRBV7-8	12	TGTGCCAGCAGCCGGGGATACAATGAGCAGTTCTTC	CASSRGYNEQFF
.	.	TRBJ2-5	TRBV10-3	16	TGTGCCATCAGTGAGGGCGAGGGGGGGCCCGGAGAGACCCAGTACTTC	CAISEGEGGPGETQYF
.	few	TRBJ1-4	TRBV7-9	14	TGTGCCAGCAGCCTCAAGGGGTCTAATGAAAAACTGTTTTTT	CASSLKGSNEKLFF
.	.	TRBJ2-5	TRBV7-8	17	TGTGCCAGCAGACGCGACTGGGTTGGGGGGGGCCTGGAGACCCAGTACTTC	CASRRDWVGGGLETQYF
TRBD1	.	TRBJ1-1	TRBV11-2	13	TGTGCCAGCAGCCCCCTGGGAGGGGGCGAAGCTTTCTTT	CASSPLGGGEAFF
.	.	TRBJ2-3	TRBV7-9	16	TGTGCCAGCAGTCCGGGATTTCTTTCTAGCACAGATACGCAGTATTTT	CASSPGFLSSTDTQYF
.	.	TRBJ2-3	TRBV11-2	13	TGTGCCAGCGCGGGATTCAGCAGGGATACGCAGTATTTT	CASAGFSRDTQYF
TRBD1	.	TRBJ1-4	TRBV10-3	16	TGTGCCATCAGCCCTCCACCGGGACAGGGGGCGAAAAAACTGTTTTTT	CAISPPPGQGAKKLFF
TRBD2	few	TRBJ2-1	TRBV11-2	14	TGTGCCAGCAGCCCTAGCGGGGGGGCCTCTGAGCAGTTCTTC	CASSPSGGASEQFF
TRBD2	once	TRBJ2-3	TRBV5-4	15	TGTGCCAGCAGCTTACGGGGACGGGAGGAGGATACGCAGTATTTT	CASSLRGREEDTQYF
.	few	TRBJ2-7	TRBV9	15	TGTGCCAGCAGCGTAACCGACGGGTGGGCCTACGAGCAGTACTTC	CASSVTDGWAYEQYF
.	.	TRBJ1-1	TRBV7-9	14	TGTGCCAGCAGCTTACAGGGCAAGAACACTGAAGCTTTCTTT	CASSLQGKNTEAFF
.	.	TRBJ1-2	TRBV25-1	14	TGTGCCAGCAGTGATATTATCTCTAACTATGGCTACACCTTC	CASSDIISNYGYTF
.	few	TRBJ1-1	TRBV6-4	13	TGTGCCAGCAGTGGAGGGGCAGGTACTGAAGCTTTCTTT	CASSGGAGTEAFF
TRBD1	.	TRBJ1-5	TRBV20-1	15	TGCAGTGCTCGGACAGGCCCCAGTTCAAATCAGCCCCAGCATTTT	CSARTGPSSNQPQHF
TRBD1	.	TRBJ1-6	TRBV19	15	TGTGCCAGTAATGCCAGGACAGGAGATAATTCACCCCTCCACTTT	CASNARTGDNSPLHF
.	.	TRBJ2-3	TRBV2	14	TGTGCCAGCTCTCCGGGAGTCGACACAGATACGCAGTATTTT	CASSPGVDTDTQYF
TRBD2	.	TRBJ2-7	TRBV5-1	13	TGCGCCAGCGGGACTAGCGACTCCTACGAGCAGTACTTC	CASGTSDSYEQYF
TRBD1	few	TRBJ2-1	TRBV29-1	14	TGCAGCGTTGAAGAAAGGGACAGCAGAAATGAGCAGTTCTTC	CSVEERDSRNEQFF
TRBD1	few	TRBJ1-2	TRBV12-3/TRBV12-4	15	TGTGCCAGCAGCATAGGTACAGGGGGCCGGTATGGCTACACCTTC	CASSIGTGGRYGYTF
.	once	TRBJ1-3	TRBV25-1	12	TGTGCCAGCAGTGATTGGAAAAACACCATATATTTT	CASSDWKNTIYF
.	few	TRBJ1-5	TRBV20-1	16	TGCAGTGCTAGAGATTCGAGGGCAGGGAGCAATCAGCCCCAGCATTTT	CSARDSRAGSNQPQHF
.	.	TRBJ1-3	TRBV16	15	TGTGCCAGCAGCCAATCAGGGGCGTCTGGAAACACCATATATTTT	CASSQSGASGNTIYF
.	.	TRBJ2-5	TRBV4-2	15	TGTGCCAGCAGCCAAGGGCGGGCGGCCCAAGAGACCCAGTACTTC	CASSQGRAAQETQYF
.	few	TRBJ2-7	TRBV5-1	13	TGCGCCAGCAGCTTGGAAGGGACAACGAAGCAGTACTTC	CASSLEGTTKQYF
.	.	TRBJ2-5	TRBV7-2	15	TGTGCCAGCACCCTAACGGGGGCGTGGGAGGAGACCCAGTACTTC	CASTLTGAWEETQYF
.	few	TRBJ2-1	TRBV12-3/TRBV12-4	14	TGTGCCAGCAGTCCGGGGGTCTCCTACAATGAGCAGTTCTTC	CASSPGVSYNEQFF
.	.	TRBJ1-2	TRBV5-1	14	TGCGCCAGCAGCTTGGACAGGACAGCCTATGGCTACACCTTC	CASSLDRTAYGYTF
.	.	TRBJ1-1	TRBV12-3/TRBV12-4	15	TGTGCCAGCAGTCTTTCCCCGGGGATGAACACTGAAGCTTTCTTT	CASSLSPGMNTEAFF
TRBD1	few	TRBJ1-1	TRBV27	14	TGTGCCAGCAGTTTCGCAGGGGGGTACACTGAAGCTTTCTTT	CASSFAGGYTEAFF
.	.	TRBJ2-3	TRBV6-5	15	TGTGCCAGCAGTTACGGCGGACTCTTCACAGATACGCAGTATTTT	CASSYGGLFTDTQYF
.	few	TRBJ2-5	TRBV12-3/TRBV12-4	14	TGTGCCAGCAGTTTATGGGGTTCTGGGGAGACCCAGTACTTC	CASSLWGSGETQYF
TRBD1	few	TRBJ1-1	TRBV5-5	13	TGTGCCAGCAGCTGGGGACAGTTCACTGAAGCTTTCTTT	CASSWGQFTEAFF
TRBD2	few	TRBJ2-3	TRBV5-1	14	TGCGCCAGCAGCTTAGCGGGGCGGGCAGATACGCAGTATTTT	CASSLAGRADTQYF
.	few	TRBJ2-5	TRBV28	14	TGTGCCAGCAGTTTAGGCGACAGGCAAGAGACCCAGTACTTC	CASSLGDRQETQYF
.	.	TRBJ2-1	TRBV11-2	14	TGTGCCAGCAGCAAAACGGACAAATACAATGAGCAGTTCTTC	CASSKTDKYNEQFF
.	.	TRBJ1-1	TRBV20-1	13	TGCAGTGCTAGAACGTCAATGAACACTGAAGCTTTCTTT	CSARTSMNTEAFF
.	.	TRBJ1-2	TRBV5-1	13	TGCGCCAGCAGCTTGGGCCCAGAGTATGGCTACACCTTC	CASSLGPEYGYTF
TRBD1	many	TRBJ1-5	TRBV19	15	TGTGCCAGTAGTATAGAATCGGGACAGGGCCAGCCCCAGCATTTT	CASSIESGQGQPQHF
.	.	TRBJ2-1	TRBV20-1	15	TGCAGTGCTCGGGACGGCGGAAGCGCCTACAATGAGCAGTTCTTC	CSARDGGSAYNEQFF
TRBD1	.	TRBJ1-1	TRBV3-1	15	TGTGCCAGCAGCGTGACAGGGGCGAGAAGGACTGAAGCTTTCTTT	CASSVTGARRTEAFF
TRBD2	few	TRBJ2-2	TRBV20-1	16	TGCAGTGCCCTCCTAATAGCGGGGGGAAATACCGGGGAGCTGTTTTTT	CSALLIAGGNTGELFF
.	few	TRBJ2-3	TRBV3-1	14	TGTGCCAGCAGCCAAAGTTTCGCGACAGATACGCAGTATTTT	CASSQSFATDTQYF
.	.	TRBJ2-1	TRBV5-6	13	TGTGCCAGCAGCGCCTCTAGACACAATGAGCAGTTCTTC	CASSASRHNEQFF
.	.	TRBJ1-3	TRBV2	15	TGTGCCAGCACCTGGATCGGAGGAGCTGGAAACACCATATATTTT	CASTWIGGAGNTIYF
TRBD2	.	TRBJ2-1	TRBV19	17	TGTGCCAGTAGTATAGTAGCGGGGGCCCGAAGGGGCAATGAGCAGTTCTTC	CASSIVAGARRGNEQFF
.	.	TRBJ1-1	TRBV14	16	TGTGCCAGCAGCCTAGCCCCCGACGCAGGGAACACTGAAGCTTTCTTT	CASSLAPDAGNTEAFF
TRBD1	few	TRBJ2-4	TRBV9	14	TGTGCCAGCAGCGCAATCGACAGGGCGGACATTCAGTACTTC	CASSAIDRADIQYF